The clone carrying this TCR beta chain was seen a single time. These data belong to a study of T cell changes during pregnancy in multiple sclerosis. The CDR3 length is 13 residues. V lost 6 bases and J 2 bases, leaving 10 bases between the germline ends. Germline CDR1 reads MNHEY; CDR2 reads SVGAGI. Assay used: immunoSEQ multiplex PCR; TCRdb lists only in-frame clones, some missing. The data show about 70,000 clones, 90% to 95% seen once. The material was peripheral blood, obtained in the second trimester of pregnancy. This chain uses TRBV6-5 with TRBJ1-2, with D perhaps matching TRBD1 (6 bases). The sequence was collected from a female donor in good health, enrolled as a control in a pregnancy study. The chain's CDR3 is CASSPDRNYGYTF. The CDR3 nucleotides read TGTGCCAGCAGCCCTGACAGGAACTATGGCTACACCTTC.